The sample holds a few counts of the clone carrying this TCR beta chain. Its antigen is as yet unknown. These data originate in a study of neurological immune-mediated disorders. About the study: Disease course was recorded as relapsing-remitting for some 31 and secondary progressive for about 9% of the roughly 35 multiple sclerosis patients. Study findings and constraints: Across subjects, no CDR3 amino acid sequence appeared in expanded clones of more than one subject, a finding that suggested private repertoires in all groups.

Each CDR3 protein is one row after TCRdb ran MiXCR on the 5' RACE reads. The table has fewer than 85,000 distinct CDR3 sequences, roughly 4.7% seen once; the top ten hold roughly 2.2%. Germline V gene data show CDR1 as DFQATT and CDR2 as SNEGSKA (reference sequence). Trimming took 3 bases from V and 3 from J; bases not matched to a gene: 6. The CDR3 loop spans 14 amino acids. The rearrangement links TRBV20-1 to TRBJ2-7, with 9 bases lining up with TRBD1. This receptor was taken from a woman aged 25 to 39 with multiple sclerosis. The material sequenced was PBMCs. The CDR3 DNA sequence: TGCAGTGCTAGGGACAGGGGCTTAGTCTACGAGCAGTACTTC. Translating it yields CSARDRGLVYEQYF.